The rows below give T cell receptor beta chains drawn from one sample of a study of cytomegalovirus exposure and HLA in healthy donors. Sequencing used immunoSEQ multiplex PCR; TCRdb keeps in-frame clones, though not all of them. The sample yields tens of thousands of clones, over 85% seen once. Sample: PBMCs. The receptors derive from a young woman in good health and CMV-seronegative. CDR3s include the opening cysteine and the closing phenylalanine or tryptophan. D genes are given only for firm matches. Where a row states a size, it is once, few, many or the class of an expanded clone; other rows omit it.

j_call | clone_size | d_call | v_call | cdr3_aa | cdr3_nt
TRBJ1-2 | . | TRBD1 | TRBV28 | CASSFPDRANYGYTF | TGTGCCAGCAGTTTCCCGGACAGGGCCAACTATGGCTACACCTTC
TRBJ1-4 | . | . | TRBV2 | CASSPGLFEKLFF | TGTGCCAGCAGTCCGGGACTCTTTGAAAAACTGTTTTTT
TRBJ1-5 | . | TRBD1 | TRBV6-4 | CASMGWDRGREDQPQHF | TGTGCCAGCATGGGATGGGACAGGGGGCGCGAGGATCAGCCCCAGCATTTT
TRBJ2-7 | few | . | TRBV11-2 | CASSLGTVVSYEQYF | TGTGCCAGCAGCTTAGGGACAGTCGTCTCCTACGAGCAGTACTTC
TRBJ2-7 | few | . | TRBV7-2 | CASSPRADYEQYF | TGTGCCAGCAGCCCGCGGGCCGACTACGAGCAGTACTTC
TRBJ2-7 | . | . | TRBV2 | CASSEARLLRSYEQYF | TGTGCCAGCAGTGAAGCGCGGCTTCTAAGGAGCTACGAGCAGTACTTC
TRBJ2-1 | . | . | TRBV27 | CATKGGYNEQFF | TGTGCCACCAAAGGAGGATACAATGAGCAGTTCTTC
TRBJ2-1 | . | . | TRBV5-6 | CASSLSRGVAAGNEQFF | TGTGCCAGCAGCTTGTCAAGAGGTGTAGCGGCGGGAAATGAGCAGTTCTTC
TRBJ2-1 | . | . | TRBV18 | CASSPPGISVSYNEQFF | TGTGCCAGCTCACCACCGGGGATTAGCGTCTCCTACAATGAGCAGTTCTTC
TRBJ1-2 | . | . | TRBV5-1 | CASSRRTVYGYTF | TGCGCCAGCAGCCGGAGGACTGTCTATGGCTACACCTTC
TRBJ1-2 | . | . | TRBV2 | CASSGRPSGYGYTF | TGTGCCAGCAGTGGGAGGCCGAGTGGCTATGGCTACACCTTC
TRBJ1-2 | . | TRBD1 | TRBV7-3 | CASSFTYMDRTNYGYTF | TGTGCCAGCAGTTTTACCTACATGGACAGGACTAACTATGGCTACACCTTC
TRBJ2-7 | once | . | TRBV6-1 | CASKDSAFYEQYF | TGTGCCAGCAAGGACAGCGCCTTCTACGAGCAGTACTTC
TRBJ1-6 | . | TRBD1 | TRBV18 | CASSQIRDSNSPLHF | TGTGCCAGCTCACAAATCCGGGACAGTAATTCACCCCTCCACTTT
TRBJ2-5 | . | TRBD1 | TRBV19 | CASRTGDPRETQYF | TGTGCCAGCCGGACAGGGGACCCTCGAGAGACCCAGTACTTC
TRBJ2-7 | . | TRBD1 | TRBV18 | CASSPDRGSEQYF | TGTGCCAGCTCCCCCGACAGGGGGAGCGAGCAGTACTTC
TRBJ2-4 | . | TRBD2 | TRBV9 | CASSGEAGRGNIQYF | TGTGCCAGCAGCGGAGAAGCAGGGAGGGGAAACATTCAGTACTTC
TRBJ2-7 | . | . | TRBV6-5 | CASRPLLALSYEQYF | TGTGCCAGCAGACCTCTTCTAGCGCTCTCCTACGAGCAGTACTTC
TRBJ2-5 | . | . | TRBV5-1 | CASSLAGGEKTQYF | TGCGCCAGCAGCTTGGCCGGCGGGGAAAAGACCCAGTACTTC
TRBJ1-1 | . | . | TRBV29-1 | CSVAGKLNTEAFF | TGCAGCGTCGCAGGTAAATTGAACACTGAAGCTTTCTTT
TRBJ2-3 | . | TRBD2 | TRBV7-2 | CASSPTGTTYTDTQYF | TGTGCCAGCAGCCCAACCGGGACTACCTACACAGATACGCAGTATTTT
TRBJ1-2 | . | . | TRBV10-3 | CAITMTGTNYGYTF | TGTGCCATCACCATGACAGGAACAAACTATGGCTACACCTTC
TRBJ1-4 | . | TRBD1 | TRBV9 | CASSPGQGLNEKLFF | TGTGCCAGCAGCCCCGGACAGGGGCTTAATGAAAAACTGTTTTTT
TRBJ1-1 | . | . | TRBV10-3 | CAISSHGGAMRLKKGEAFF | TGTGCCATCAGCTCACATGGTGGGGCCATGAGACTGAAAAAGGGTGAAGCTTTCTTT
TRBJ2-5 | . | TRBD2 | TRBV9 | CASSVGGRAQETQYF | TGTGCCAGCAGCGTAGGCGGGAGGGCCCAAGAGACCCAGTACTTC
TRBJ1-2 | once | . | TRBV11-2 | CASSLSVNSYGYTF | TGTGCCAGCAGCTTATCTGTAAACTCATATGGCTACACCTTC
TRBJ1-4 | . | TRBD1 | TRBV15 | CATTPGGADEKLFF | TGTGCTACCACCCCAGGGGGCGCGGATGAAAAACTGTTTTTT
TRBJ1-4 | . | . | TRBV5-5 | CASSLTRQANEKLFF | TGTGCCAGCAGCTTGACGAGACAGGCTAATGAAAAACTGTTTTTT
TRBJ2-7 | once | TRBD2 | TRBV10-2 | CASTPGLATTYEQYF | TGCGCCAGCACCCCGGGACTAGCGACCACCTACGAGCAGTACTTC
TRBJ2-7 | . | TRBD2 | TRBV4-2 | CASSQEGTSGSYEQYF | TGTGCCAGCAGCCAAGAGGGGACTAGCGGGAGCTACGAGCAGTACTTC
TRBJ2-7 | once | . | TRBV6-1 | CASSEALTELSSYEQYF | TGTGCCAGCAGTGAAGCGCTAACAGAGCTTAGCTCCTACGAGCAGTACTTC
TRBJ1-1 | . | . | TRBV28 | CASSLSEIRSNTEAFF | TGTGCCAGCAGTTTATCGGAGATACGGTCGAACACTGAAGCTTTCTTT
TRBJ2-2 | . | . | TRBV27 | CASSFGSGPAGELFF | TGTGCCAGCAGTTTCGGTAGCGGCCCCGCCGGGGAGCTGTTTTTT
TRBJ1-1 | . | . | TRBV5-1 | CASSSGGTQNTEAFF | TGCGCCAGCAGCTCCGGGGGGACACAGAACACTGAAGCTTTCTTT
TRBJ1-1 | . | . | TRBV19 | CAGFYGYPEAFF | TGTGCCGGGTTTTACGGGTACCCTGAAGCTTTCTTT
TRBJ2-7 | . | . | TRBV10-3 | CAIGGSYEQYF | TGTGCCATCGGAGGGTCCTACGAGCAGTACTTC
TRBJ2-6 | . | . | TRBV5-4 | CASSPPLSGGANVLTF | TGTGCCAGCAGCCCCCCCCTATCGGGTGGGGCCAACGTCCTGACTTTC